The present entry profiles one T cell receptor (beta chain) with its context. Germline CDR1 and CDR2: SGHDT and YYEEEE. The CDR3 sequence is 15 residues long. TCRdb derives one entry per CDR3 protein from the 5' RACE reads, leaving out DNA. The data include roughly 120,000 distinct CDR3 sequences; the top ten clones carry over 10%. The source of the sample is a study of monozygotic twins with inflammatory bowel disease. The chain employs TRBV5-6 and TRBJ2-3; TCRdb's D call, TRBD2, is unchecked because there is no DNA. This receptor was identified in a human donor with ulcerative colitis or Crohn's disease, or a healthy co-twin of an affected twin (not recorded which). Material: blood. CDR3 amino acids: CASSPSGRGTDTQYF.